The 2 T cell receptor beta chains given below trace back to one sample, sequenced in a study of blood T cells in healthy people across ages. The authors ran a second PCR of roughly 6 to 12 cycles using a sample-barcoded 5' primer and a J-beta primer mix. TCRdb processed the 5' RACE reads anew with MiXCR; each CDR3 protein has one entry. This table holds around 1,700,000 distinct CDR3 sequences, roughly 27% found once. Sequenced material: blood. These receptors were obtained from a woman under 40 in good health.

The CDR3 protein is CASSLRAGGPANEQFF. The CDR3 DNA reads TGTGCCAGCAGCTTGAGAGCGGGGGGGCCGGCCAATGAGCAGTTCTTC. The rearrangement joins TRBV5-6 to TRBJ2-1; 10 bases agree with TRBD2. This CDR3 has 16 amino acids. Per the germline V gene, CDR1 is SGHDT and CDR2 is YYEEEE. V was clipped by 1 base and J by 6 bases; unmatched bases: 7.

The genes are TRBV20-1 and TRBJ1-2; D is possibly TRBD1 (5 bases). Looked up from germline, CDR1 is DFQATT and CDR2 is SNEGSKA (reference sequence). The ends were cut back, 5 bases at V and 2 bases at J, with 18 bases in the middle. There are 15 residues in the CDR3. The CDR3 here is CSAGMRDFSNYGYTF. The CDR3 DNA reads TGCAGTGCTGGGATGAGGGACTTCTCCAACTATGGCTACACCTTC.